This TCR beta chain comes out of a study of cytomegalovirus exposure and HLA in healthy donors. Study-level information: A data release that came early held approximately 85 million unique TCRs from HLA-typed donors. Of the donors genotyped, 398 in all, around 76% fell in the Caucasian-associated ancestry cluster.

It was with 60 Vbeta and 13 Jbeta primers that the PCR ran. Original processing methods: There were tens of millions of unique TCR beta chains by a later count, and around 10 million of them were shared. The repertoire was sequenced with immunoSEQ multiplex PCR; TCRdb's copy has only in-frame clones and lacks some. V and J calls plus clone size are reproduced from that table; the DNA served to infer D and trimming. Found here are about 91,000 clones, more than 75% of them singletons; the top ten hold approximately 10%. This CDR3 is built from 15 residues. With 5 bases clipped from V and 3 bases from J, the junction kept 4 bases outside the gene matches. Germline V gives CDR1 LNHNV, CDR2 YYDKDF (reference sequence).

The TCR originated in a man aged 25 to 40 in good health and CMV-seropositive. The chain joins TRBV15 to TRBJ2-7, with 13 bases that match TRBD2. The sample taken for sequencing was PBMCs. The CDR3 reads CATSGGTSGIYEQYF. Here the CDR3 DNA reads TGTGCCACCAGCGGGGGGACTAGCGGGATCTACGAGCAGTACTTC.